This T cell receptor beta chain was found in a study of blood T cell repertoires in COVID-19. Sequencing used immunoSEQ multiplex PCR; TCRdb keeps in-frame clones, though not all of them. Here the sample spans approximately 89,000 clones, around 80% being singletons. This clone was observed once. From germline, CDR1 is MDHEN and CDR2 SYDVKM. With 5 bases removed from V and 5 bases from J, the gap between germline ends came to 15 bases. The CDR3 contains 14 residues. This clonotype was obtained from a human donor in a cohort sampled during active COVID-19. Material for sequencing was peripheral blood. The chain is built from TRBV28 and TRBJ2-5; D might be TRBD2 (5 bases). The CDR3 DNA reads TGTGCCAGCAGTGGGAGTTCCCTTTGGGAGACCCAGTACTTC. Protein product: CASSGSSLWETQYF.